The present TCR beta chain was sequenced within a study of Ad26.COV2.S vaccination and SARS-CoV-2 variants. Data came from immunoSEQ multiplex PCR; TCRdb stores just in-frame clones and leaves some out. Of 350,000 to 500,000 clones listed, 80% to 95% are singletons. Documented treatment: approximately 18 received Ad26.COV2.S at low or high dose, single or two shots; about 5 received placebo; per-sample allocation not given. The samples were gathered on day 63 after the first injection of vaccine or placebo. Vaccine was an Ad26 vector expressing Wuhan-strain SARS-CoV-2 spike. The sample in question was peripheral blood, obtained in a trial of Ad26.COV2.S vaccine versus placebo. This clonotype was sampled from a person between 18 and 65 years old who received the Ad26.COV2.S COVID-19 vaccine or a placebo.

CDR3 DNA sequence: TGTGCCAGCAGCTTAGATCAGGCAGAGACCGGGGAGCTGTTTTTT. Translation: CASSLDQAETGELFF. The chain links TRBV11-2 to TRBJ2-2; D gene ambiguous. The CDR3 consists of 15 residues. From germline, CDR1 is SGHAT and CDR2 FQNNGV. V lost 0 bases and J lost 5, with 10 bases in between.